The 23 T cell receptor beta chains listed next were all sequenced from one sample in a study of early T cells in non-severe SARS-CoV-2 infection. TCRdb re-called the 5' RACE reads through MiXCR, storing one row per CDR3 protein. Of about 59,000 distinct CDR3 sequences in the sample, 13% were seen once. The sample was whole blood, taken at baseline. The source of these receptors is an adult who was a healthcare worker with PCR-confirmed SARS-CoV-2 infection or an uninfected control (not recorded which).

About this clonotype: The missing conserved phenylalanine or tryptophan at the end of this CDR3 makes a read error likely. This sequence joins TRBV10-2 and TRBJ1-5; TRBD1 might be the D (6 bases). The CDR3 is 13 residues long. Germline V gene data show CDR1 as WSHSY and CDR2 as SAAADI. V was clipped by 6 bases and J by 3 bases, with 9 bases between them. The CDR3 DNA is TGCGCCAGCAGGGACAGTTACAATCAGCCCCAGCATTCT. Translation gives CASRDSYNQPQHS.

This clonotype was recorded at least ten times. V and J are TRBV10-2 and TRBJ2-3, with unresolved D. Germline loops: CDR1 WSHSY, CDR2 SAAADI. V was trimmed by 3 bases and J by 3 bases, leaving 16 bases between them. CDR3 size: 16 residues. The CDR3 DNA is TGCGCCAGCAGTGACTCCCGATGGGTGAGGACAGATACGCAGTATTTT. Translation gives CASSDSRWVRTDTQYF.

This clonotype was counted ten times or more. The J gene is TRBJ2-7, the V gene TRBV5-1; unclear D gene. Germline loops: CDR1 SGHRS, CDR2 YFSETQ. This CDR3 comprises 14 residues. With 2 bases removed from V and 2 bases from J, the gap between germline ends came to 11 bases. In DNA form, the CDR3 reads TGCGCCAGCAGCTTAGATAGCATCGCCTACGAGCAGTACTTC. Its translation: CASSLDSIAYEQYF.

Ten or more counts support this clonotype. This chain links TRBV4-1 with TRBJ2-3, with D possibly being TRBD1 (6 bases). The CDR3 has 16 residues. Germline V CDR1 and CDR2: MGHRA, YSYEKL. The V gene lost 1 base and the J gene lost 5 bases, with 16 bases spanning the gap. This CDR3 is CASSQGRDPGQDTQYF. Here the CDR3 DNA reads TGCGCCAGCAGCCAAGGCAGGGATCCGGGACAAGATACGCAGTATTTT.

This clonotype was observed at least ten times. CDR3 DNA: TGCAGCGTTGAACGCGGACAGATTAACTATGGCTACACCTTC. It translates to CSVERGQINYGYTF. The J gene is TRBJ1-2, the V gene TRBV29-1; D might be TRBD1 (6 bases). This CDR3 contains 14 residues. Deletions cut 2 bases from V and 1 base from J, with 11 bases between. Germline V lookup: CDR1 SQVTM, CDR2 ANQGSEA.

This chain's CDR3 is CASSQWATTEAFF. CDR3 nucleotides: TGTGCCAGCAGCCAATGGGCGACCACTGAAGCTTTCTTT. The rearrangement uses TRBV3-1 and TRBJ1-1; no definite D call. V was trimmed by 2 bases and J by 4 bases, leaving 8 bases between them. The CDR3 covers 13 residues. Germline V gene data show CDR1 as LGHDT and CDR2 as YNNKEL (reference sequence).

The rearrangement joins TRBV29-1 to TRBJ2-3; 10 positions agree with TRBD2. Germline CDR1 SQVTM, CDR2 ANQGSEA. J gave up 6 bases and V 0 bases, and 3 bases lay outside the gene matches. The CDR3 is 14 residues long. CDR3 sequence reads: CSVEDGLAVDTQYF. Here the CDR3 DNA reads TGCAGCGTTGAAGATGGACTAGCGGTGGATACGCAGTATTTT.

The V gene is TRBV21-1, the J gene TRBJ2-7; the table assigns TRBD1, which was not confirmed against the DNA. TRBV21-1 is a recognized pseudogene. CDR3 length equals 17 residues. CDR3 in amino acids: CASSKEGGAISSYEQYF. For the CDR3, the DNA is TGTGCCAGCAGCAAAGAAGGCGGGGCAATTAGCTCCTACGAGCAGTACTTC.

The chain employs TRBV6-2 or TRBV6-3 and TRBJ2-1; D not certain. The CDR3 runs to 15 residues. V shed 2 bases and J shed 0 bases, with 8 bases lying between them. CDR1 is MNHEY and CDR2 is SVGEGT in the germline V gene. This chain's CDR3 is CASSYQWSSYNEQFF. The CDR3 DNA reads TGTGCCAGCAGTTACCAGTGGAGCTCCTACAATGAGCAGTTCTTC.

The chain has TRBV28 and TRBJ1-2; perhaps TRBD1 as D (6 bases). V was pared by 6 bases and J by 4 bases, with 15 bases between. Germline values: CDR1 MDHEN, CDR2 SYDVKM. This CDR3 comprises 14 residues. CDR3 in amino acids: CASRSPAGAYGYTF. DNA for the CDR3: TGTGCCAGCAGATCTCCTGCAGGGGCCTATGGCTACACCTTC.

This chain joins TRBV7-2 and TRBJ2-7; TRBD2 matches at 9 bases. The V and J ends lost 3 bases and 3 bases, in that order; junction bases with no gene match: 6. The CDR3 is 15 amino acids. Germline V lookup: CDR1 SGHTA, CDR2 FQGNSA. The CDR3 here is CASSLSRLAVYEQYF. CDR3 in DNA: TGTGCCAGCAGCTTGTCCCGACTAGCGGTCTACGAGCAGTACTTC.

This clonotype was observed a handful of times. The genes are TRBV28 and TRBJ2-6, with a possible D match to TRBD1 (6 bases). Germline CDR1 is MDHEN and CDR2 is SYDVKM. Between the trimmed V and J ends, which lost 4 bases and 2 bases, there was a span of 9 bases. The CDR3 runs to 15 residues. The CDR3, as DNA: TGTGCCAGCAGTTCTCCAGGGGCTGGGGCCAACGTCCTGACTTTC. Translation gives CASSSPGAGANVLTF.

This rearrangement joins TRBV7-9 to TRBJ2-1; a weak D match, TRBD2 (5 bases). Germline-derived CDR1 and CDR2 are SEHNR and FQNEAQ (reference sequence). V was clipped by 6 bases and J by 11 bases, with 17 bases between them. This CDR3 contains 13 residues. In DNA form, the CDR3 reads TGTGCCAGCAGACACGAGGAGGAATTGAAGCAGTTCTTC. Amino acids: CASRHEEELKQFF.

This clonotype was observed at least ten times. This chain uses TRBV11-2 with TRBJ1-1; D remains ambiguous. V lost 4 bases and J lost 6, with 9 bases in between. Per germline, CDR1 SGHAT and CDR2 FQNNGV. The CDR3 has 12 amino acids. DNA for the CDR3: TGTGCCAGCAGCTCTCCTTTCTCTGAAGCTTTCTTT. This sequence encodes CASSSPFSEAFF.

A few counts support this clonotype. V is TRBV7-9 and J is TRBJ1-1; D possibly corresponds to TRBD1 (5 bases). The CDR3 sequence is 15 residues long. V was cut by 0 bases and J by 5 bases, with 13 bases left in between. Germline lookup yields CDR1 SEHNR and CDR2 FQNEAQ (reference sequence). The CDR3 DNA follows: TGTGCCAGCAGCTTAGCGGGACCGGCGGGAACTGAAGCTTTCTTT. This translates into CASSLAGPAGTEAFF.

This clonotype was observed a handful of times. The chain employs TRBV7-9 and TRBJ1-4, with D tentatively TRBD1 (5 bases). This CDR3 contains 16 residues. The V end lost 5 bases, the J end lost 0 bases, and 13 bases lay between the germline ends. Germline CDR1 is SEHNR and CDR2 is FQNEAQ (reference sequence). Here the CDR3 DNA reads TGTGCCAGCAGCGGACCGGGGGGAACAACTAATGAAAAACTGTTTTTT. Encoded protein: CASSGPGGTTNEKLFF.

This chain links TRBV3-1 with TRBJ2-5; 7 bases fit TRBD1. Germline values: CDR1 LGHDT, CDR2 YNNKEL (reference sequence). CDR3 length: 16 residues. The V gene end was trimmed by 0 bases and the J gene end by 0 bases; junction bases not matched to a gene: 4. CDR3 amino acids: CASSQELGQYQETQYF. CDR3 bases: TGTGCCAGCAGCCAAGAATTGGGACAGTACCAAGAGACCCAGTACTTC.

The V gene is TRBV12-3 or TRBV12-4, the J gene TRBJ2-3; D gene ambiguous. The CDR3 runs to 13 residues. The ends were cut back, 6 bases at V and 2 bases at J, with 9 bases in the middle. The CDR3 here is CASSPWITDTQYF. CDR3 DNA sequence: TGTGCCAGCAGCCCATGGATCACAGATACGCAGTATTTT.

This clonotype was detected only a few times. The genes are TRBV12-3 or TRBV12-4 and TRBJ2-4; no clear D gene. The CDR3 covers 17 residues. Trimming left V 1 base short and J 1 base short, with 14 bases between. CDR3 sequence: CASSLGAVGLAKNIQYF. The CDR3, as DNA: TGTGCCAGCAGTTTAGGGGCAGTCGGTCTTGCCAAAAACATTCAGTACTTC.

The V and J genes are TRBV6-1 and TRBJ2-4, with 8 bases matching TRBD2. Germline V gene sequence: CDR1 MNHNS, CDR2 SASEGT. This CDR3 is built from 12 residues. The trim removed 7 bases at V and 8 bases at J, leaving 4 bases unmatched. The CDR3 sequence: CASIGGEYIQYF. CDR3 DNA: TGTGCCAGCATCGGGGGGGAGTACATTCAGTACTTC.

This clonotype was counted at least ten times. The rearrangement links TRBV7-8 to TRBJ2-7; weak D call: TRBD2 (5 bases). Germline values: CDR1 SGHVS, CDR2 FQNEAQ. V lost 5 bases and J 7 bases, leaving 15 bases between the germline ends. This CDR3 spans 13 amino acids. The CDR3 spells CASSLNYGKEQYF. CDR3 nucleotides: TGTGCCAGCAGCCTAAACTACGGGAAAGAGCAGTACTTC.

There are many counts of this clonotype. CDR3 protein: CASGPSGSSYEQYF. The DNA for the CDR3 is TGCGCCAGCGGACCTAGCGGGAGCTCCTACGAGCAGTACTTC. The rearrangement joins TRBV4-3 to TRBJ2-7; TRBD2 matches at 10 bases. The J segment lost 0 bases and the V segment lost 8 bases, leaving 4 bases of the junction unmatched. The CDR3 sequence is 14 residues long. Germline CDR1 and CDR2: LGHNA and YSLEER.

The J gene is TRBJ2-3, the V gene TRBV6-4; perhaps TRBD1 as D (5 bases). Germline CDR1 is MRHNA and CDR2 is SNTAGT. Trimming cost V 6 bases and J 6 bases, with 10 bases left between them. The CDR3 totals 12 residues. In DNA, the CDR3 is TGTGCCAGCAGAGGGGTTTCGGATACGCAGTATTTT. It encodes CASRGVSDTQYF.